The 27 T cell receptor beta chains in this list originate from one sample, sequenced in a study of CD8 T cells in Susac syndrome. RNA amounts of roughly 0.45 to 1 ug underwent reverse transcription with random hexamers. TCRdb processed the immunoSEQ multiplex PCR reads anew with MiXCR; each CDR3 protein has one entry. The sample holds around 90,000 distinct CDR3 sequences, approximately 96% seen once. Input material: CD8+ T cells from PBMCs. The receptors stem from a human donor with Susac syndrome.

V is TRBV27 and J is TRBJ1-2; perhaps TRBD1 as D (5 bases). The CDR3 has 16 amino acids. Germline V lookup: CDR1 MNHEY, CDR2 SMNVEV (reference sequence). V was trimmed by 2 bases and J by 7 bases, leaving 20 bases between them. CDR3 amino acids: CASSLRGLNTNLGYTF. The CDR3 DNA reads as TGTGCCAGCAGTTTAAGGGGCCTCAACACCAATCTTGGCTACACCTTC.

This clonotype was observed once. The germline gene is not matched at one end of the junction; a read error may be the cause. The chain uses TRBV20-1 and TRBJ2-5; 9 positions match TRBD2. Germline CDR1 is DFQATT and CDR2 is SNEGSKA (reference sequence). This CDR3 contains 17 residues. CDR3 coding DNA: TGCAGTGTTAGAGATACAGCGGGGGGCTACAAGGGAGAGACCCAGTACTTC. Its translation is CSVRDTAGGYKGETQYF.

The rearrangement uses TRBV29-1 and TRBJ1-2, with 7 bases identical to TRBD1. Germline CDR1 SQVTM, CDR2 ANQGSEA. Unmatched junction bases numbered 5, after V lost 5 bases and J lost 2 bases. The CDR3 covers 13 residues. The CDR3 sequence is CSVSDRRNYGYTF. The CDR3 DNA follows: TGCAGCGTTTCGGACAGGCGGAACTATGGCTACACCTTC.

This clonotype was observed a single time. V gene TRBV20-1 combines with J gene TRBJ2-5; no reliable D call. Germline V gene data show CDR1 as DFQATT and CDR2 as SNEGSKA (reference sequence). The CDR3 sequence is 15 residues long. V was trimmed by 0 bases and J by 1 base, leaving 12 bases between them. CDR3 nucleotide sequence: TGCAGTGCTAGAGATATTTCGGCGGCCCAAGAGACCCAGTACTTC. Translating gives CSARDISAAQETQYF.

The chain has TRBV5-6 and TRBJ2-3, with D possibly being TRBD1 (7 bases). The CDR3 runs to 16 residues. Germline V lookup: CDR1 SGHDT, CDR2 YYEEEE. The V gene lost 3 bases and the J gene lost 7 bases, with 21 bases spanning the gap. CDR3 coding DNA: TGTGCCAGCAGCTCCGGCGGGACAGCCGCGCGGAATACGCAGTATTTT. Amino acid sequence: CASSSGGTAARNTQYF.

The chain uses TRBV29-1 and TRBJ2-1, with 7 bases matching TRBD2. The CDR3 runs to 13 residues. Germline loops: CDR1 SQVTM, CDR2 ANQGSEA. V shed 6 bases, J shed 8 bases, and the junction held 10 bases outside the gene matches. Written as DNA, the CDR3 is TGCAGCGTGGCTACCGGGGGGTGGGATGAGCAGTTCTTC. Its translation: CSVATGGWDEQFF.

V is TRBV24-1 and J is TRBJ2-2, with TRBD1 matching over 9 bases. V lost 7 bases, J lost 7 bases, and 3 bases stayed unmatched. The CDR3 covers 13 residues. CDR1 is KGHDR, CDR2 SFDVKD, per germline. CDR3 region: CATRGQGSGELFF. CDR3 nucleotides: TGTGCCACCAGGGGACAGGGCAGCGGGGAGCTGTTTTTT.

J is TRBJ2-5 and V is TRBV30; 7 bases are shared with TRBD2. Germline assignment: CDR1 GTSNPN and CDR2 SVGIG (reference sequence). The CDR3 is 13 residues long. V dropped 2 bases and J dropped 2; count of bases not matched to a gene: 2. CDR3 amino acids: CAWSWGGQETQYF. The CDR3 DNA reads TGTGCCTGGAGTTGGGGGGGGCAAGAGACCCAGTACTTC.

The chain has TRBV6-6 and TRBJ1-5; D not resolved. The CDR3 length is 14 residues. The germline CDR1 and CDR2 sequences are MNHNY and SVGAGI (reference sequence). Trimming took off 8 bases at V and 4 bases at J, with 15 bases between the two ends. For the CDR3, the DNA is TGTGCCAGCTGTGGTAGCGTGGGAAATCAGCCCCAGCATTTT. Protein sequence: CASCGSVGNQPQHF.

The J gene is TRBJ1-1, the V gene TRBV4-2, with D hard to call. This CDR3 comprises 15 residues. CDR1 and CDR2 (germline): LGHNA, YNFKEQ. The V end lost 7 bases, the J end lost 0 bases, and 15 bases lay between the germline ends. In DNA, the CDR3 is TGTGCCAGCAAGGACGGGCACTTCATGAACACTGAAGCTTTCTTT. This codes for CASKDGHFMNTEAFF.

The V and J genes are TRBV2 and TRBJ1-2; tentatively, D is TRBD1 (5 bases). Germline values: CDR1 SNHLY, CDR2 FYNNEI. The ends were cut back, 8 bases at V and 4 bases at J, with 14 bases in the middle. The length of the CDR3 is 13 residues. The CDR3 protein is CASYWEGTYGYTF. CDR3 DNA: TGTGCCAGCTACTGGGAGGGGACCTATGGCTACACCTTC.

This sequence joins TRBV30 and TRBJ1-2; a possible D gene is TRBD1 (5 bases). This CDR3 is 14 amino acids long. V lost 1 base, J lost 3 bases, and 12 bases lay in between. CDR1 and CDR2 (germline): GTSNPN, SVGIG (reference sequence). The CDR3 region is CAWSDRGDYYGYTF. The DNA for the CDR3 is TGTGCCTGGAGTGATCGGGGGGATTACTATGGCTACACCTTC.

CDR3 nucleotide sequence: TGTGCCAGCAGCAAAGACCGGAGAGCATATAGCAATCAGCCCCAGCATTTT. It codes for CASSKDRRAYSNQPQHF. The chain couples TRBV21-1 to TRBJ1-5. TRBV21-1 is marked as a pseudogene. This CDR3 has 17 amino acids.

The gene calls are TRBV12-3 or TRBV12-4 and TRBJ2-7, with D perhaps TRBD1 (5 bases). CDR3 size: 13 residues. Trimming left V 6 bases short and J 0 bases short, with 9 bases between. The CDR3 here is CASSPDISYEQYF. The CDR3 DNA sequence: TGTGCCAGCAGCCCGGACATCTCCTACGAGCAGTACTTC.

The V call is TRBV7-9, the J call TRBJ2-5; no reliable D call. The CDR3 is 15 residues long. Per germline, CDR1 SEHNR and CDR2 FQNEAQ (reference sequence). The V gene lost 4 bases and the J gene lost 1 base, with 13 bases spanning the gap. Here the CDR3 DNA reads TGTGCCAGCAGCTCTCAAGGACCGGTCCAAGAGACCCAGTACTTC. Translated, it gives CASSSQGPVQETQYF.

This chain connects TRBV20-1 to TRBJ1-2; D remains unclear. The germline CDR1 and CDR2 sequences are DFQATT and SNEGSKA (reference sequence). CDR3 length equals 13 residues. Trimming left V 5 bases short and J 2 bases short, with 12 bases between. For the CDR3, the DNA is TGCAGTGCTCCTTCTCGAGGGAACTATGGCTACACCTTC. This sequence encodes CSAPSRGNYGYTF.

The rearrangement joins TRBV15 to TRBJ1-3, with D unclear. Germline V gene data show CDR1 as LNHNV and CDR2 as YYDKDF (reference sequence). The ends were cut back, 1 base at V and 0 bases at J, with 10 bases in the middle. The CDR3 is made up of 16 amino acids. In DNA form, the CDR3 reads TGTGCCACCAGCAGAGTGGTAGTCGGCTCTGGAAACACCATATATTTT. This encodes CATSRVVVGSGNTIYF.

The chain is built from TRBV14 and TRBJ2-1; 13 positions agree with TRBD2. Trimming at V came to 6 bases and at J to 4 bases, leaving 6 bases not matched to a gene. There are 16 residues in the CDR3. CDR1 SGHDN and CDR2 FVKESK come from the germline V gene. Here the CDR3 DNA reads TGTGCCAGCAGGGACGGACTAGCGGGGGAGTACAATGAGCAGTTCTTC. It yields the protein CASRDGLAGEYNEQFF.

The rearrangement links TRBV2 to TRBJ2-7; D is tentatively TRBD1 or TRBD2 (6 bases each). V shed 2 bases and J shed 11 bases, with 22 bases lying between them. Germline V gene data show CDR1 as SNHLY and CDR2 as FYNNEI. This CDR3 has 15 residues. As DNA, the CDR3 is TGTGCCAGCAGTGAATCTAAGTTGTACGGGGGCTTCGAGTACTTC. Its translation is CASSESKLYGGFEYF. The variable domain in full, completed from reference TRBV2 and TRBJ2-7, reads EPEVTQTPSHQVTQMGQEVILRCVPISNHLYFYWYRQILGQKVEFLVSFYNNEISEKSEIFDDQFSVERPDGSNFTLKIRSTKLEDSAMYFCASSESKLYGGFEYFGPGTRLTVT.

This chain joins TRBV28 and TRBJ1-2; no clear D gene. The CDR3 runs 12 residues. Trimming pared 7 bases from V and 8 bases from J, leaving 14 bases between. Germline V gene lookup returns CDR1 MDHEN and CDR2 SYDVKM. In DNA, the CDR3 is TGTGCCAGCACCACGGGAGGAGTAGGCTACACCTTC. It translates to CASTTGGVGYTF.

The chain uses TRBV20-1 and TRBJ1-5; possible D gene TRBD1, 6 bases. The ends were cut back, 6 bases at V and 4 bases at J, with 13 bases in the middle. Germline assignment: CDR1 DFQATT and CDR2 SNEGSKA (reference sequence). The CDR3 is 13 residues long. The CDR3 DNA is TGCAGTGCCGGGGACAAAGAGAATCAGCCCCAGCATTTT. Its protein is CSAGDKENQPQHF.

The J gene is TRBJ1-4, the V gene TRBV15; no reliable D call. Germline V gene lookup returns CDR1 LNHNV and CDR2 YYDKDF (reference sequence). This CDR3 is 15 amino acids long. Trimming took off 0 bases at V and 4 bases at J, with 9 bases between the two ends. The CDR3 sequence: CATSRDRLGNEKLFF. The DNA for the CDR3 is TGTGCCACCAGCAGAGATCGGCTTGGTAATGAAAAACTGTTTTTT. Supplemented by reference TRBV15 and TRBJ1-4, the full variable domain reads DAMVIQNPRYQVTQFGKPVTLSCSQTLNHNVMYWYQQKSSQAPKLLFHYYDKDFNNEADTPDNFQSRRPNTSFCFLDIRSPGLGDTAMYLCATSRDRLGNEKLFFGSGTQLSVL.

This rearrangement joins TRBV29-1 to TRBJ1-1, with TRBD1 identical over 8 bases. This CDR3 has 12 amino acids. V was clipped by 3 bases and J by 7 bases; unmatched bases: 4. Germline CDR1 reads SQVTM; CDR2 reads ANQGSEA. The CDR3 is CSVDGQGDEAFF. Written as DNA, the CDR3 is TGCAGCGTTGATGGACAGGGAGATGAAGCTTTCTTT.

This clonotype occurred a few times. The chain is built from TRBV20-1 and TRBJ2-7; D may correspond to TRBD1 or TRBD2 (5 bases each). Trimming cost V 5 bases and J 0 bases, with 14 bases left between them. Germline V gives CDR1 DFQATT, CDR2 SNEGSKA (reference sequence). The CDR3 sequence is 14 residues long. The chain's CDR3 is CSASRAGTSYEQYF. In nucleotides, the CDR3 is TGCAGTGCTTCCAGGGCAGGGACCTCCTACGAGCAGTACTTC.

This clonotype is a singleton in its sample. The chain links TRBV29-1 to TRBJ1-2, with no clear D. Germline V gene lookup returns CDR1 SQVTM and CDR2 ANQGSEA. CDR3 length equals 13 residues. The V gene lost 3 bases and the J gene lost 4 bases, with 12 bases spanning the gap. CDR3 in DNA: TGCAGCGTTGACGTCCAAGAGCCCTATGGCTACACCTTC. Translated: CSVDVQEPYGYTF.

V and J are TRBV7-2 and TRBJ2-1, with 11 positions matching TRBD2. Per germline, CDR1 SGHTA and CDR2 FQGNSA. The CDR3 extends over 16 amino acids. V lost 1 base to trimming and J lost 8 bases; unmatched junction nucleotides: 7. CDR3 protein: CASSLVGGLAVDEQFF. The CDR3 DNA follows: TGTGCCAGCAGCTTAGTAGGGGGACTAGCGGTCGATGAGCAGTTCTTC.

The gene calls are TRBV4-3 and TRBJ1-1; D is possibly TRBD1 (6 bases). The germline V gene has CDR1 LGHNA and CDR2 YSLEER. Between the trimmed V and J ends, which lost 4 bases and 1 base, there was a span of 10 bases. The CDR3 length is 14 residues. In nucleotides, the CDR3 is TGCGCCAGCAGCCCTGGACAGAGGAACACTGAAGCTTTCTTT. It codes for CASSPGQRNTEAFF.